Sequencing of this T cell receptor (beta chain) was carried out in a study of T cell repertoires in cytomegalovirus infection. Turning to the study itself: Both CMV infection and a matching HLA type were indicated by public TCR beta signatures. Findings of the study overall: HLA-C-restricted CMV clonotypes gave the most frequent clonotype in two of eight donors.

In regard to this clonotype: Antigen unknown.

TCRdb used MiXCR to reprocess the reads, holding one entry per CDR3 protein. This table has roughly 230,000 distinct CDR3 sequences, over 9% appearing once. The sequencing sample was made of PBMCs. The sequence derives from a human donor in good health (CMV status not recorded). Some clones in this sample may be carry-over from other donors' samples.

CDR3 protein: CSVGRTWTTSGEQYF. CDR3 coding DNA: TGCAGCGTTGGCCGTACTTGGACAACGTCAGGGGAGCAGTACTTC. The chain has TRBV29-1 and TRBJ2-7; D perhaps matches TRBD1 (5 bases). The CDR3 loop spans 15 amino acids. CDR1 is SQVTM, CDR2 ANQGSEA, per germline. The V end lost 4 bases, the J end lost 7 bases, and 23 bases lay between the germline ends.